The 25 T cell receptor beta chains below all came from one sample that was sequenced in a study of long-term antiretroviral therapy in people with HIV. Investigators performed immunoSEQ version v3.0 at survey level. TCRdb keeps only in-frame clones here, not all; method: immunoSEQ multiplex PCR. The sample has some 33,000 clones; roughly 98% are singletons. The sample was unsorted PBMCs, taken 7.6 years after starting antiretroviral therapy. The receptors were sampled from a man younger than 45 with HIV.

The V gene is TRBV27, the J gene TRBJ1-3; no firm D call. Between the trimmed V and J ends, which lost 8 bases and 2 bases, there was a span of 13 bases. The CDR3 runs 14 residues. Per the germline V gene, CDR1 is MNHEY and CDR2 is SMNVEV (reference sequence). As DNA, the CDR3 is TGTGCCAGCTCTCCAATGGCCGCTGGAAACACCATATATTTT. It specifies CASSPMAAGNTIYF.

CDR3 nucleotide sequence: TGTGCCAGCAGCCAAGAGTCTGGACTCTTGAACACTGAAGCTTTCTTT. Amino acids: CASSQESGLLNTEAFF. The rearrangement uses TRBV4-2 and TRBJ1-1; D uncertain. This CDR3 has 16 amino acids. V was pared by 0 bases and J by 0 bases, with 11 bases between. Germline lookup yields CDR1 LGHNA and CDR2 YNFKEQ.

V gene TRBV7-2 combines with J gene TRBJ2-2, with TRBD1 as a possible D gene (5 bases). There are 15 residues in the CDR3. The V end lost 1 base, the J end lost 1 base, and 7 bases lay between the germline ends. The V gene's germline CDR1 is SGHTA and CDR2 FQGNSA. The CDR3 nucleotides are TGTGCCAGCAGCTTAGTCAGGGTGAACACCGGGGAGCTGTTTTTT. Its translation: CASSLVRVNTGELFF. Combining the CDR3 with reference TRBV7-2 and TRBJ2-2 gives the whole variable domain GAGVSQSPSNKVTEKGKDVELRCDPISGHTALYWYRQSLGQGLEFLIYFQGNSAPDKSGLPSDRFSAERTGGSVSTLTIQRTQQEDSAVYLCASSLVRVNTGELFFGEGSRLTVL.

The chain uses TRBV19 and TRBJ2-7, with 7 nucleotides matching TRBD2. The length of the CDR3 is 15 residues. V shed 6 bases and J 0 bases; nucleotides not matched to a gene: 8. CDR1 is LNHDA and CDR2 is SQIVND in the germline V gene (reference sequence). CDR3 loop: CASRTLASSSYEQYF. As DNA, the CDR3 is TGTGCCAGTAGGACACTAGCGTCGAGCTCCTACGAGCAGTACTTC. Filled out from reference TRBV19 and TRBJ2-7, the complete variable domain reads DGGITQSPKYLFRKEGQNVTLSCEQNLNHDAMYWYRQDPGQGLRLIYYSQIVNDFQKGDIAEGYSVSREKKESFPLTVTSAQKNPTAFYLCASRTLASSSYEQYFGPGTRLTVT.

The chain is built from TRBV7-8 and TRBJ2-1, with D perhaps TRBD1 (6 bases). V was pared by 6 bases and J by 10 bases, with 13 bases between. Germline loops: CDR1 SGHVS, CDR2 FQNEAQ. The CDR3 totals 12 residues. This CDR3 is CASRPGTREQFF. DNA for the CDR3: TGTGCCAGCAGACCAGGGACACGCGAGCAGTTCTTC.

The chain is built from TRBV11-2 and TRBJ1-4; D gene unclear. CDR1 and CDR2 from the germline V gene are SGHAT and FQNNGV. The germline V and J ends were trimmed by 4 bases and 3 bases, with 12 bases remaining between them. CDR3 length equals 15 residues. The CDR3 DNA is TGTGCCAGCAGCTCCGGGAGGGCCCCTAATGAAAAACTGTTTTTT. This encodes CASSSGRAPNEKLFF.

The CDR3 DNA reads TGTGCCAGCAGCTCCGGGACTAGCGCAGATACGCAGTATTTT. Protein: CASSSGTSADTQYF. This sequence joins TRBV7-6 and TRBJ2-3; 10 bases align to TRBD2. The CDR3 runs 14 residues. Germline loops: CDR1 SGHVS, CDR2 FNYEAQ. The V and J ends lost 4 bases and 4 bases, in that order; junction bases with no gene match: 2.

CDR3 nucleotide sequence: TGTGCCAGCAGCCAAGGGCAGGGGTACAATCAGCCCCAGCATTTT. It encodes CASSQGQGYNQPQHF. V gene TRBV4-2 combines with J gene TRBJ1-5, with a possible D match to TRBD1 (6 bases). The CDR3 totals 15 residues. The V end was cut by 1 base, the J end by 3 bases, with 10 bases between. Germline CDR1 and CDR2: LGHNA and YNFKEQ.

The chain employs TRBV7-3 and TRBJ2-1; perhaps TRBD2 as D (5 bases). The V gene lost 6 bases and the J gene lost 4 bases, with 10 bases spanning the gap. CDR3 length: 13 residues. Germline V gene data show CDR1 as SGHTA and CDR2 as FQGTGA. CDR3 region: CASSIARYNEQFF. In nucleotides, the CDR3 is TGTGCCAGCAGTATAGCGAGATACAATGAGCAGTTCTTC.

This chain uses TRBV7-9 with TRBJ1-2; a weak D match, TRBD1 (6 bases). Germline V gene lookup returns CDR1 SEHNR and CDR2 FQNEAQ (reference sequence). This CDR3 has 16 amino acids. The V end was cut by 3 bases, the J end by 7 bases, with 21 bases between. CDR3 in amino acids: CASSFEGTSLRGGYTF. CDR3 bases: TGTGCCAGCAGCTTTGAAGGGACTTCACTCAGGGGTGGCTACACCTTC.

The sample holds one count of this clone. The CDR3 sequence: CASSPGTGPYPEKLFF. The CDR3 DNA reads TGCGCCAGCAGCCCCGGGACAGGGCCTTACCCTGAAAAACTGTTTTTT. The chain combines TRBV4-1 with TRBJ1-4; 9 bases agree with TRBD1. Trimming at V came to 4 bases and at J to 7 bases, leaving 10 bases not matched to a gene. This CDR3 has 16 amino acids. The germline V gene encodes CDR1 MGHRA and CDR2 YSYEKL.

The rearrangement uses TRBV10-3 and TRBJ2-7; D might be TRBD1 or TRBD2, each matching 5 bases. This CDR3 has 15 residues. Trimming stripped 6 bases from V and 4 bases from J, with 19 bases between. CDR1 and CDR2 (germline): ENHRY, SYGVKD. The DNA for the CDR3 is TGTGCCATCAGCGACCGGGGCACTCAGGGATACGAGCAGTACTTC. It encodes CAISDRGTQGYEQYF.

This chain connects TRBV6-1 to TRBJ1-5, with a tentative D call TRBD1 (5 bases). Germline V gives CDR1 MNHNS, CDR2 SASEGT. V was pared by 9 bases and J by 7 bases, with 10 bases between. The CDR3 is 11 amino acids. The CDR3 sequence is CARKRGQPQHF. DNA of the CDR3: TGTGCCAGGAAAAGGGGACAGCCCCAGCATTTT.

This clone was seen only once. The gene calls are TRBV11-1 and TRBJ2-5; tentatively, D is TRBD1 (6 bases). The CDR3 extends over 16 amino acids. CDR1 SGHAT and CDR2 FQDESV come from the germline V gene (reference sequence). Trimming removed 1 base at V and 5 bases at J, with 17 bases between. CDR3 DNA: TGTGCCAGCAGCTTAGATAACCGACAGGTCCGTGAGACCCAGTACTTC. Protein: CASSLDNRQVRETQYF.

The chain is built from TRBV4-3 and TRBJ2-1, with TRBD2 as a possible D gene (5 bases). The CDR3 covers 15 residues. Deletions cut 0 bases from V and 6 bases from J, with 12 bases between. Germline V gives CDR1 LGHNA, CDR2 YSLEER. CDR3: CASSQDNGGSNEQFF. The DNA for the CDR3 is TGCGCCAGCAGCCAAGATAATGGTGGGAGCAATGAGCAGTTCTTC.

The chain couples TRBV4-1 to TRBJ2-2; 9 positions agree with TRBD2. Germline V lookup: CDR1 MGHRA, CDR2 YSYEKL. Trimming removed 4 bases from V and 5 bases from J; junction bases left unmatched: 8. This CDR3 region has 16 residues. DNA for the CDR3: TGCGCCAGCAGCCCCCTAGCGGGGATAGGTACCGGGGAGCTGTTTTTT. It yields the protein CASSPLAGIGTGELFF.

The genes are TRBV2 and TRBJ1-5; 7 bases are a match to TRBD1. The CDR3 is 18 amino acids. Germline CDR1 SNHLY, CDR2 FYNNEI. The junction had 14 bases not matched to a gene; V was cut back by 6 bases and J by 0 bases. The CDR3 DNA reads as TGTGCCAGCAGCCATCCCGGGGGACAGCAAAATAGCAATCAGCCCCAGCATTTT. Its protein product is CASSHPGGQQNSNQPQHF.

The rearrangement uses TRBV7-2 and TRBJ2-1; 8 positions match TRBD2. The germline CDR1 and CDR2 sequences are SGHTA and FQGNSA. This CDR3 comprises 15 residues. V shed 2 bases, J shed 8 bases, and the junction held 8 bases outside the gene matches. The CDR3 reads CASSLQAGVGDEQFF. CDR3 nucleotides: TGTGCCAGCAGCTTACAAGCGGGAGTCGGGGATGAGCAGTTCTTC.

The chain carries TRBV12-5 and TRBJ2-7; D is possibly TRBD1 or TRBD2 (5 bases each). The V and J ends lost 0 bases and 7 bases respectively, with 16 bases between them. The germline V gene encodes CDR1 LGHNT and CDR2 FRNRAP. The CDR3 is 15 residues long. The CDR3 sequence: CASGLVGASPGEQYF. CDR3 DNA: TGTGCTAGTGGTTTGGTAGGGGCTAGCCCTGGGGAGCAGTACTTC. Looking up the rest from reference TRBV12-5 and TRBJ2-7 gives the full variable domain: DARVTQTPRHKVTEMGQEVTMRCQPILGHNTVFWYRQTMMQGLELLAYFRNRAPLDDSGMPKDRFSAEMPDATLATLKIQPSEPRDSAVYFCASGLVGASPGEQYFGPGTRLTVT.

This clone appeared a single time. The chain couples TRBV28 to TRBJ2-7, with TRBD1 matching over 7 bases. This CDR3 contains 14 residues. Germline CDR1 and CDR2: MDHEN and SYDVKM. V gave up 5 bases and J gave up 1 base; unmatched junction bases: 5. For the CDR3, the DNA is TGTGCCAGCAGTGGACAGGCCAAATCCTACGAGCAGTACTTC. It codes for CASSGQAKSYEQYF.

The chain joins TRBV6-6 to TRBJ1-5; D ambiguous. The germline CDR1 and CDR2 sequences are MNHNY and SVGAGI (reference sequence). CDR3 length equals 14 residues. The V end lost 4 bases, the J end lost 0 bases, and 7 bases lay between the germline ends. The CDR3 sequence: CASSSSHSNQPQHF. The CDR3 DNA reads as TGTGCCAGCAGTTCCAGCCATAGCAATCAGCCCCAGCATTTT.

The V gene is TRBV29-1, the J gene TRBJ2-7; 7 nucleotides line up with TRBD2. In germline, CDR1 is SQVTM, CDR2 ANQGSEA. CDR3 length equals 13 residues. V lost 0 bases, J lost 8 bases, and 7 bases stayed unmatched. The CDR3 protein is CSVEDWGGFKQYF. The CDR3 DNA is TGCAGCGTTGAAGATTGGGGGGGATTTAAGCAGTACTTC.

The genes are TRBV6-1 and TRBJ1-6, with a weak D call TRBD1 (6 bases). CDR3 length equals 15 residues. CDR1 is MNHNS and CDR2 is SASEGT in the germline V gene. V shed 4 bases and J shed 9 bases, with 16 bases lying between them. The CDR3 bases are TGTGCCAGCAGTGGGTCCCCGGACAGAGCTTCACCCCTCCACTTT. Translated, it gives CASSGSPDRASPLHF.

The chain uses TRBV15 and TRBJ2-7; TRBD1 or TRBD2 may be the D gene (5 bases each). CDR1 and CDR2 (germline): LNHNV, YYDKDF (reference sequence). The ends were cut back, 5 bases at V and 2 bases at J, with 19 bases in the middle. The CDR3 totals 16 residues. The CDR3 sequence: CATSAPGRVFTYEQYF. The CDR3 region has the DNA TGTGCCACCAGCGCGCCGGGACGCGTGTTTACCTACGAGCAGTACTTC.

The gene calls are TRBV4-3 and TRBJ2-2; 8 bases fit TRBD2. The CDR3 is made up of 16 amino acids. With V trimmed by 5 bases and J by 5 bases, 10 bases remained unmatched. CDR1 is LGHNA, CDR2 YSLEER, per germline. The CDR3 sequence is CASSTYSGSRTGELFF. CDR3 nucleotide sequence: TGCGCCAGCAGCACTTACAGCGGGAGTCGGACCGGGGAGCTGTTTTTT.